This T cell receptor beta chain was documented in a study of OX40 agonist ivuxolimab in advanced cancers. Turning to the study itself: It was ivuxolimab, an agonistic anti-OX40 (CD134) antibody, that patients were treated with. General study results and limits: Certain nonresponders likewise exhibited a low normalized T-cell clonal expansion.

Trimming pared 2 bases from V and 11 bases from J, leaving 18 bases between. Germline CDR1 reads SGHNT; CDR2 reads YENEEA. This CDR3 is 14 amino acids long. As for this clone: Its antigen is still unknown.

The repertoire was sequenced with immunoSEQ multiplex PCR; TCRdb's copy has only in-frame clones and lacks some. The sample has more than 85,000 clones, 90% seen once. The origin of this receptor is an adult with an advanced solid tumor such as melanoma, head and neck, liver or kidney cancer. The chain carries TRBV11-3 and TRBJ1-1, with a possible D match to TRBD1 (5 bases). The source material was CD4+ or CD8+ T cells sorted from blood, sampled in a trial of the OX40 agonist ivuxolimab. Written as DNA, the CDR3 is TGTGCCAGCAGCTTATCCGGACGGGGGATGGGGGCTTTCTTT. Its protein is CASSLSGRGMGAFF.